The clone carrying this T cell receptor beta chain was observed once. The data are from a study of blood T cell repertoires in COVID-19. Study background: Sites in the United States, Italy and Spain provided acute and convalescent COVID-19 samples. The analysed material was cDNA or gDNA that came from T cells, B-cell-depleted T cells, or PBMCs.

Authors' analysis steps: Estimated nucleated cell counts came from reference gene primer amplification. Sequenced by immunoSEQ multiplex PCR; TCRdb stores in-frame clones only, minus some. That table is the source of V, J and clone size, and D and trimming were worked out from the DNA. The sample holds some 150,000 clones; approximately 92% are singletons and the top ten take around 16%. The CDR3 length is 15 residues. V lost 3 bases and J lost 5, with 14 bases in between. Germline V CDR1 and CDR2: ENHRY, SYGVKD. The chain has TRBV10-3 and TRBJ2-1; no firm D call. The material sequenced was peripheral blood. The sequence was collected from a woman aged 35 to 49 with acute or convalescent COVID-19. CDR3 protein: CAISDPRSNHNEQFF. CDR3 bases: TGTGCCATCAGTGATCCTAGATCTAACCACAATGAGCAGTTCTTC.